The 26 T cell receptor beta chains below all came from one sample that was sequenced in a study of cytomegalovirus exposure and HLA in healthy donors (dated by TCRdb to the late 2010s). To prepare the library, the immunoSEQ multiplex PCR assay was applied. For the multiplex PCR, a mixture combining 60 forward primers for TCR Vbeta segments and 13 reverse primers for TCR Jbeta segments was used. The source is immuneACCESS, and TCRdb retained only in-frame sequences with V and J called. Part of the clones is not carried over; for the studies checked, unresolved V genes explain less than half of this, and the remainder is unexplained. The sample includes 110,000 or so clones, with over 8.5% observed a single time. The ten largest make up around 6.1% of the sample. Sequenced input: PBMCs. All receptors derive from a woman in her thirties or forties in good health and CMV-seropositive.

This clone was counted a few times. This sequence joins TRBV6-1 and TRBJ2-3, with TRBD2 matching over 7 bases. CDR3 length: 14 amino acids. The germline V gene encodes CDR1 MNHNS and CDR2 SASEGT. Losses at the gene ends were 1 base for V and 2 bases for J; bases not matched to a gene: 0. The CDR3 DNA is TGTGCCAGCAGTGAAGGACTAGCCACAGATACGCAGTATTTT. As protein: CASSEGLATDTQYF.

V and J are TRBV7-2 and TRBJ2-7, with TRBD1 identical over 10 bases. From germline, CDR1 is SGHTA and CDR2 FQGNSA. The CDR3 is 17 residues long. After removal of 4 bases from V and 7 bases from J, the junction contained 16 bases not matched to a gene. The CDR3 sequence is CASSWSGTGAISGEQYF. The CDR3 region has the DNA TGTGCCAGCAGCTGGTCCGGGACAGGGGCCATCTCTGGAGAGCAGTACTTC.

CDR3 bases: TGTGCCAGCAGTATGACAGTGAACACTGAAGCTTTCTTT. Protein sequence: CASSMTVNTEAFF. This chain joins TRBV2 and TRBJ1-1, with a possible D match to TRBD1 (5 bases). The germline V gene has CDR1 SNHLY and CDR2 FYNNEI. The germline V and J ends were trimmed by 5 bases and 0 bases, with 7 bases remaining between them. The CDR3 extends over 13 amino acids.

The chain combines TRBV7-6 with TRBJ1-1; D possibly corresponds to TRBD1 (6 bases). The V end lost 5 bases, the J end lost 8 bases, and 15 bases lay between the germline ends. The CDR3 has 13 residues. The germline V gene has CDR1 SGHVS and CDR2 FNYEAQ. Here the CDR3 reads CASSARGQSEAFF. The DNA of the CDR3 is TGTGCCAGCAGCGCCCGGGGACAATCAGAAGCTTTCTTT.

This clone was seen only a few times. This chain joins TRBV30 and TRBJ2-7, with a tentative D call TRBD2 (7 bases). Germline V gene sequence: CDR1 GTSNPN, CDR2 SVGIG (reference sequence). CDR3 length: 13 amino acids. Trimming pared 0 bases from V and 7 bases from J, leaving 13 bases between. In nucleotides, the CDR3 is TGTGCCTGGAGTGTTGGGGGGGCTGGAGAGCAGTACTTC. Translating gives CAWSVGGAGEQYF.

The sample holds a few counts of this clone. The rearrangement links TRBV5-1 to TRBJ2-5, with D perhaps TRBD2 (5 bases). CDR1 is SGHRS and CDR2 is YFSETQ in the germline V gene. The CDR3 runs to 15 residues. V was cut by 4 bases and J by 1 base, with 14 bases left in between. This CDR3 is CASSANTGSQETQYF. The CDR3 bases are TGCGCCAGCAGCGCGAATACGGGGTCCCAAGAGACCCAGTACTTC. Supplemented by reference TRBV5-1 and TRBJ2-5, the full variable domain reads KAGVTQTPRYLIKTRGQQVTLSCSPISGHRSVSWYQQTPGQGLQFLFEYFSETQRNKGNFPGRFSGRQFSNSRSEMNVSTLELGDSALYLCASSANTGSQETQYFGPGTRLLVL.

The gene calls are TRBV7-9 and TRBJ1-1; TRBD1 agrees at 8 bases. CDR1 is SEHNR and CDR2 is FQNEAQ in the germline V gene (reference sequence). The CDR3 spans 16 residues. The V gene end was trimmed by 3 bases and the J gene end by 2 bases; junction bases not matched to a gene: 8. The CDR3 nucleotides are TGTGCCAGCAGCTTCCCCCAGGGGGCCTCCAACACTGAAGCTTTCTTT. This sequence encodes CASSFPQGASNTEAFF.

J is TRBJ2-1 and V is TRBV7-2; tentatively, D is TRBD2 (5 bases). This CDR3 region has 16 residues. Germline loops: CDR1 SGHTA, CDR2 FQGNSA. Between the trimmed V and J ends, which lost 1 base and 0 bases, there was a span of 10 bases. The CDR3 nucleotides are TGTGCCAGCAGCTTAGAGCGGATTAGCTCCTACAATGAGCAGTTCTTC. The encoded protein is CASSLERISSYNEQFF.

This clone was seen ten or more times. The chain carries TRBV5-1 and TRBJ2-7; the match to TRBD1 covers 8 bases. CDR1 and CDR2 (germline): SGHRS, YFSETQ. Unmatched junction bases numbered 8, after V lost 3 bases and J lost 6 bases. The CDR3 extends over 14 amino acids. CDR3 residues: CASSSQLQGGEQYF. The CDR3 nucleotides are TGCGCCAGCAGCTCGCAATTACAGGGGGGCGAGCAGTACTTC.

In this sample, this clone turned up a few times. The rearrangement uses TRBV19 and TRBJ1-5; D might be TRBD1 (6 bases). This CDR3 has 16 amino acids. V lost 5 bases to trimming and J lost 0 bases, with 14 bases between them. CDR1 is LNHDA and CDR2 is SQIVND in the germline V gene (reference sequence). CDR3 amino acids: CASSQRDTYSNQPQHF. CDR3 DNA sequence: TGTGCCAGTAGTCAGCGGGACACTTATAGCAATCAGCCCCAGCATTTT.

The chain is built from TRBV27 and TRBJ1-5, with unresolved D. The length of the CDR3 is 17 residues. The germline V gene encodes CDR1 MNHEY and CDR2 SMNVEV (reference sequence). Trimming removed 4 bases at V and 5 bases at J, with 21 bases between. The CDR3 loop is CASSYIGSALRDQPQHF. CDR3 bases: TGTGCCAGCAGTTATATAGGGTCCGCTTTGCGGGATCAGCCCCAGCATTTT.

In this sample, this clone turned up a few times. The chain joins TRBV5-4 to TRBJ1-5; possible D gene TRBD1, 5 bases. The V end was cut by 5 bases, the J end by 7 bases, with 10 bases between. The germline gives CDR1 SGHNT, CDR2 YYREEE (reference sequence). The CDR3 runs to 12 residues. For the CDR3, the DNA is TGTGCCAGCAGTTCTCAGGGACAGCCCCAGCATTTT. It yields the protein CASSSQGQPQHF.

There are a few counts of this clone. V usage is TRBV11-2 and J usage is TRBJ1-6, with 9 bases lining up with TRBD1. CDR1 is SGHAT, CDR2 FQNNGV, per germline. CDR3 length equals 14 residues. The junction had 2 bases not matched to a gene; V was cut back by 2 bases and J by 9 bases. The CDR3, as DNA: TGTGCCAGCAGCTTAAGGACAGGGGTTTCACCCCTCCACTTT. It encodes CASSLRTGVSPLHF.

The chain links TRBV6-1 to TRBJ1-2, with 10 bases aligning to TRBD1. Trimming removed 5 bases from V and 8 bases from J; junction bases left unmatched: 8. This CDR3 has 14 amino acids. Germline CDR1 reads MNHNS; CDR2 reads SASEGT. The CDR3 nucleotides read TGTGCCAGCAGTCCTCAGGGACAGGGGCGAGGCTACACCTTC. It yields the protein CASSPQGQGRGYTF.

The chain combines TRBV5-1 with TRBJ2-3, with TRBD1 identical over 12 bases. The germline gives CDR1 SGHRS, CDR2 YFSETQ. V was pared by 4 bases and J by 3 bases, with 6 bases of the junction left unmatched. This CDR3 contains 16 residues. CDR3 loop: CASSTGTGGKTDTQYF. CDR3 DNA: TGCGCCAGCAGCACTGGGACAGGGGGCAAGACAGATACGCAGTATTTT. Together with reference TRBV5-1 and TRBJ2-3, the CDR3 gives the full variable domain: KAGVTQTPRYLIKTRGQQVTLSCSPISGHRSVSWYQQTPGQGLQFLFEYFSETQRNKGNFPGRFSGRQFSNSRSEMNVSTLELGDSALYLCASSTGTGGKTDTQYFGPGTRLTVL.

A few counts support this clone. The chain employs TRBV5-4 and TRBJ2-7; the D gene is possibly TRBD1 (6 bases). V lost 4 bases and J 0 bases, leaving 11 bases between the germline ends. The CDR3 is made up of 14 amino acids. CDR1 and CDR2 (germline): SGHNT, YYREEE (reference sequence). CDR3 nucleotide sequence: TGTGCCAGCAGCGTGGACAGAGACTCCTACGAGCAGTACTTC. This codes for CASSVDRDSYEQYF.

This clone appeared a few times. Other DNA sequences of this sample code for an identical CDR3. The chain has TRBV18 and TRBJ2-7; tentatively, D is TRBD1 (6 bases). V was trimmed by 6 bases and J by 1 base, leaving 10 bases between them. CDR1 KGHSH and CDR2 LQKENI come from the germline V gene. CDR3 length: 13 residues. CDR3 residues: CASSPGQSYEQYF. The CDR3, as DNA: TGTGCCAGCTCTCCCGGACAGTCCTACGAGCAGTACTTC.

Regarding this clone: At the DNA level, this CDR3 is encoded by other sequences in the same sample as well. The chain carries TRBV5-4 and TRBJ2-2, with TRBD2 as a possible D gene (5 bases). The CDR3 loop spans 15 amino acids. V lost 0 bases, J lost 3 bases, and 9 bases lay in between. The germline V gene has CDR1 SGHNT and CDR2 YYREEE (reference sequence). CDR3 region: CASSLVGGDTGELFF. The CDR3 nucleotides are TGTGCCAGCAGCTTGGTCGGAGGCGACACCGGGGAGCTGTTTTTT.

The V call is TRBV2, the J call TRBJ1-3; 7 bases are a match to TRBD1. J gave up 0 bases and V 0 bases, and 11 bases lay outside the gene matches. The CDR3 spans 19 residues. Germline V gene sequence: CDR1 SNHLY, CDR2 FYNNEI. The CDR3 is CASSEARPLQGVSGNTIYF. The CDR3 DNA sequence: TGTGCCAGCAGTGAAGCGAGGCCGTTGCAGGGGGTCTCTGGAAACACCATATATTTT. Supplemented by reference TRBV2 and TRBJ1-3, the full variable domain reads EPEVTQTPSHQVTQMGQEVILRCVPISNHLYFYWYRQILGQKVEFLVSFYNNEISEKSEIFDDQFSVERPDGSNFTLKIRSTKLEDSAMYFCASSEARPLQGVSGNTIYFGEGSWLTVV.

This sequence joins TRBV27 and TRBJ2-1, with 7 bases lining up with TRBD2. The CDR3 sequence is 14 residues long. The J segment lost 0 bases and the V segment lost 7 bases, leaving 3 bases of the junction unmatched. The germline V gene has CDR1 MNHEY and CDR2 SMNVEV (reference sequence). For the CDR3, the DNA is TGTGCCAGCACCTGGGGGGGCTCCTACAATGAGCAGTTCTTC. Its translation: CASTWGGSYNEQFF.

This clone has more than one count but fewer than ten. The gene calls are TRBV5-1 and TRBJ2-7; TRBD1 matches 7 bases. V shed 0 bases, J shed 2 bases, and the junction held 5 bases outside the gene matches. This CDR3 comprises 15 residues. Germline V lookup: CDR1 SGHRS, CDR2 YFSETQ. CDR3 coding DNA: TGCGCCAGCAGCTTGGCCGGGACAGAGACCTACGAGCAGTACTTC. It yields the protein CASSLAGTETYEQYF. Filled out from reference TRBV5-1 and TRBJ2-7, the complete variable domain reads KAGVTQTPRYLIKTRGQQVTLSCSPISGHRSVSWYQQTPGQGLQFLFEYFSETQRNKGNFPGRFSGRQFSNSRSEMNVSTLELGDSALYLCASSLAGTETYEQYFGPGTRLTVT.

V usage is TRBV6-5 and J usage is TRBJ1-5, with TRBD1 as a possible D gene (6 bases). Trimming took 2 bases from V and 6 from J, leaving 8 bases between them. The CDR3 has 13 amino acids. Germline V lookup: CDR1 MNHEY, CDR2 SVGAGI. CDR3 in amino acids: CASSYRRGQPQHF. The CDR3 DNA sequence: TGTGCCAGCAGTTACCGCAGGGGTCAGCCCCAGCATTTT.

This clone turned up a few times. The chain carries TRBV10-1 and TRBJ1-1; D might be TRBD1 (5 bases). This CDR3 has 12 residues. The V gene lost 5 bases and the J gene lost 8 bases, with 12 bases spanning the gap. Germline CDR1 and CDR2: WNHNN and SYGVQD (reference sequence). The CDR3 spells CASSRDGGEAFF. In DNA form, the CDR3 reads TGCGCCAGCAGTAGGGACGGAGGGGAAGCTTTCTTT.

The chain has TRBV7-3 and TRBJ2-5; TRBD2 matches 10 bases. Trimming at V came to 8 bases and at J to 2 bases, leaving 11 bases not matched to a gene. CDR1 and CDR2 (germline): SGHTA, FQGTGA. The CDR3 has 16 residues. CDR3 sequence reads: CASARGLAGEQETQYF. CDR3 in DNA: TGTGCCAGCGCCCGGGGGCTAGCGGGGGAACAAGAGACCCAGTACTTC.

This sequence joins TRBV11-2 and TRBJ1-1; D is perhaps TRBD1 (5 bases). Trimming cost V 1 base and J 2 bases, with 11 bases left between them. CDR1 and CDR2 (germline): SGHAT, FQNNGV. This CDR3 spans 15 amino acids. The CDR3 DNA reads as TGTGCCAGCAGCTTAGGATTCACAGGTAACACTGAAGCTTTCTTT. It yields the protein CASSLGFTGNTEAFF.

The gene calls are TRBV6-6 and TRBJ1-2, with D perhaps TRBD1 (6 bases). The V gene lost 1 base and the J gene lost 6 bases, with 12 bases spanning the gap. The CDR3 is 14 residues long. Germline V lookup: CDR1 MNHNY, CDR2 SVGAGI (reference sequence). The CDR3 DNA follows: TGTGCCAGCAGTTACTGGGACACTCTTAATGGCTACACCTTC. The encoded protein is CASSYWDTLNGYTF.